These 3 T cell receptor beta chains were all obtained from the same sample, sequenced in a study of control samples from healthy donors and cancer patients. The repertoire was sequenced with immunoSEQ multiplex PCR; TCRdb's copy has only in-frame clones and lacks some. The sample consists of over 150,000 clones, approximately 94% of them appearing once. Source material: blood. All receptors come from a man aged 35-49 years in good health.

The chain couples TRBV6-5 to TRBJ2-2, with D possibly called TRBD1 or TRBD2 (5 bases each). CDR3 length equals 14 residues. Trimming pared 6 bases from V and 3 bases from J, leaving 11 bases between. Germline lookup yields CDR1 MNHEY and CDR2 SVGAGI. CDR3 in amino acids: CASSPGPYTGELFF. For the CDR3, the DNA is TGTGCCAGCAGCCCGGGACCCTACACCGGGGAGCTGTTTTTT.

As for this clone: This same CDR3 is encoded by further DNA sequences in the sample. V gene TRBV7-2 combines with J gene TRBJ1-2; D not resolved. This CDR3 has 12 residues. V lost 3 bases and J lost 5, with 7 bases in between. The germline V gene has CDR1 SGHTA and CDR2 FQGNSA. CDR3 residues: CASSLAGYGYTF. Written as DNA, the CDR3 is TGTGCCAGCAGCTTGGCTGGGTATGGCTACACCTTC. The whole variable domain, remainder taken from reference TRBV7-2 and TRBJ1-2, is GAGVSQSPSNKVTEKGKDVELRCDPISGHTALYWYRQSLGQGLEFLIYFQGNSAPDKSGLPSDRFSAERTGGSVSTLTIQRTQQEDSAVYLCASSLAGYGYTFGSGTRLTVV.

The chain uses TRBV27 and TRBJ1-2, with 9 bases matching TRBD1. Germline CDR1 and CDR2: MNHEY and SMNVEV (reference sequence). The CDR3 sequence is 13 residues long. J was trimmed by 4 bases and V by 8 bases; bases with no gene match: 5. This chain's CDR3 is CASLGQGSYGYTF. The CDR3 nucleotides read TGTGCCAGCTTAGGACAGGGGTCCTATGGCTACACCTTC.